This T cell receptor (beta chain) was captured in a study of regulatory T cells in long-lasting Graves disease. Building of the TCR beta libraries involved iRepertoire HTBI primers and Arm-PCR of CDR3 regions. Each CDR3 protein is one row after TCRdb ran MiXCR on the multiplex PCR reads. The data contain hundreds of thousands of distinct CDR3 sequences, less than 25% of them seen just once; the ten biggest clones take up roughly 8%. In its sample, this clonotype was seen many times. Its antigen is unknown. Study conclusions and caveats: Fewer public clonotypes were shared by new patients (around 970) than by persistent patients (about 3,000). TRBV28 was favored in persistent disease, as were TRBJ1-2 and TRBJ2-5. The work looked only at peripheral blood and did not look at thyroid tissue.

Stated time point: persistent/refractory GD, antithyroid drugs over 5 years with positive TRAb. Preparation of the TCR library used RNA extracted from PBMCs. Each patient gave 7 to 10 milliliters of EDTA-anticoagulated peripheral blood. Germline loops: CDR1 MDHEN, CDR2 SYDVKM. The CDR3 length is 14 residues. V lost 5 bases to trimming and J lost 2 bases, with 10 bases between them. This chain connects TRBV28 to TRBJ1-5, with D possibly being TRBD1 (5 bases). The sample here was peripheral blood mononuclear cells (PBMCs), taken when the disease was refractory, from a patient treated with antithyroid drugs. This clonotype was obtained from a female donor with Graves disease. The DNA for the CDR3 is TGTGCCAGCAGTAGCAGGGACCGCAATCAGCCCCAGCATTTT. The encoded protein is CASSSRDRNQPQHF.